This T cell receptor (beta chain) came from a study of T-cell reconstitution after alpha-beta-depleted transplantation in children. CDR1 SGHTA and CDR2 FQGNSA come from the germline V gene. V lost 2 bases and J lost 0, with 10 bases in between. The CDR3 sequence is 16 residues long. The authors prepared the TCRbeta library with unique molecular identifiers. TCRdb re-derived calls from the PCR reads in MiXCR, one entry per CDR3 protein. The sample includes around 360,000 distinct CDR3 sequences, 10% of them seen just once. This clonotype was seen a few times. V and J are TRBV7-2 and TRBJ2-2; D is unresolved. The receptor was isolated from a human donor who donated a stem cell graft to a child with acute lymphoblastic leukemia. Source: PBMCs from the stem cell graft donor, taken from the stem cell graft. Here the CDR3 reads CASSLSHRSNTGELFF. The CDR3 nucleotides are TGTGCCAGCAGCTTATCGCACAGATCGAACACCGGGGAGCTGTTTTTT.